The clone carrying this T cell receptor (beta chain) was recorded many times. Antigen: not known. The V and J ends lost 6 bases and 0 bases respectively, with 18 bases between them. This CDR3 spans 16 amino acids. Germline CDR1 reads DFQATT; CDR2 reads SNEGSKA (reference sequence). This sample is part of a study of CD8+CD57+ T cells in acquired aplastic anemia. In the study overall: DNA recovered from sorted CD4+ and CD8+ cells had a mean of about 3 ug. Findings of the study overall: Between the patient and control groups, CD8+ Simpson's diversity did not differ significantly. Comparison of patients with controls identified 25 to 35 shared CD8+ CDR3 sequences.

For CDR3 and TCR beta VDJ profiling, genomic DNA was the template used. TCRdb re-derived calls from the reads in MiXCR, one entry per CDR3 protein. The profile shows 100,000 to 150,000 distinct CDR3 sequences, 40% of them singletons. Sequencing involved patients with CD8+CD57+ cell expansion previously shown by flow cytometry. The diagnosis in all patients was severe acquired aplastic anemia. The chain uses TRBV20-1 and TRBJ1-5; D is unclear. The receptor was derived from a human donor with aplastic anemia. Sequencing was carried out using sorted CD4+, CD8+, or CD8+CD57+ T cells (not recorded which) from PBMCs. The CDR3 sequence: CSAPDRTLYSNQPQHF. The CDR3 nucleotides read TGCAGTGCCCCAGATCGGACCCTTTATAGCAATCAGCCCCAGCATTTT.